The TCR beta chain described here comes from a study of early T cells in non-severe SARS-CoV-2 infection. The wider study: Sequencing of bulk RNA from unsorted whole blood was done, without chain pairing. Study-wide results and caveats: VDJdb matching skewed toward anti-spike CD8 responses, missing private and CD4 specificities.

This clonotype came up many times. Its specificity is not known. The germline V gene has CDR1 MNHEY and CDR2 SVGAGI. The CDR3 length is 13 residues. Trimming shortened V by 5 bases and J by 2 bases, and 10 bases separated the two germline ends. Individual cDNA molecules received unique molecular identifiers. One entry per CDR3 protein, called by TCRdb with MiXCR from the 5' RACE reads. This table holds 95,000 to 110,000 distinct CDR3 sequences, over 8.5% found once. The sequencing input was whole blood. This sequence was found in an adult who was a healthcare worker with PCR-confirmed SARS-CoV-2 infection or an uninfected control (not recorded which). The V gene is TRBV6-5, the J gene TRBJ2-7; tentatively, D is TRBD2 (6 bases). For the CDR3, the DNA is TGTGCCAGCAGTCGTAGCGGTCCCTACGAGCAGTACTTC. It codes for CASSRSGPYEQYF.